Only a few counts were recorded for the clone carrying this T cell receptor beta chain. This sample stems from a study of prognosis after radiotherapy for stage I lung cancer. The germline V and J ends were trimmed by 3 bases and 3 bases, with 14 bases remaining between them. CDR3 size: 15 residues. Genomic DNA yielded TCR beta CDR3, amplified by two-round multiplex PCR. Primers targeting each individual TRBV and TRBJ gene were applied in first-round PCR. For its second round, the PCR relied on universal primers. TCRdb reanalysed the multiplex PCR reads using MiXCR and keeps one entry per CDR3 protein. The sample holds 51,000 or so distinct CDR3 sequences, 30% to 40% seen once.

The sample in question was PBMCs, obtained before or after stereotactic body radiation therapy (not recorded which). The V and J genes are TRBV12-3 or TRBV12-4 and TRBJ1-2, with a weak D call TRBD1 (6 bases). The clonotype originates from a donor over 45 with non-small cell lung cancer. CDR3 residues: CASSLWGRGDYGYTF. The CDR3 region has the DNA TGTGCCAGCAGTTTGTGGGGCAGGGGTGACTATGGCTACACCTTC.